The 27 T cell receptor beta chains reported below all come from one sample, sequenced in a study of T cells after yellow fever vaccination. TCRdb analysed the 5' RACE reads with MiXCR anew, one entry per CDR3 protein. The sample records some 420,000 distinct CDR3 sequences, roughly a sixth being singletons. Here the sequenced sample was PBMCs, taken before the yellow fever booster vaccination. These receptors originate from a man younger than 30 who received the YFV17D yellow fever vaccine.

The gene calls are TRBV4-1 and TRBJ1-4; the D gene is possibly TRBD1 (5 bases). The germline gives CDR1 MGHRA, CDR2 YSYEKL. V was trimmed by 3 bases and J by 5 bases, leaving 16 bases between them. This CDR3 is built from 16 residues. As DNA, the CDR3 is TGCGCCAGCAGCCATAACTCCGGGACCGAGAATGAAAAACTGTTTTTT. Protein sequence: CASSHNSGTENEKLFF.

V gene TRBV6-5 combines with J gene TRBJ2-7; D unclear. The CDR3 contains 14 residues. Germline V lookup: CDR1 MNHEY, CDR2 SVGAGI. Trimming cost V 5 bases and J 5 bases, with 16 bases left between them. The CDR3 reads CASSRDRVADEQYF. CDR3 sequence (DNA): TGTGCCAGCAGTAGAGACCGGGTCGCCGACGAGCAGTACTTC.

The CDR3 nucleotides read TGTGCCAGCAGCGCTCAAACAGGGAGCTCCTACGAGCAGTACTTC. Its protein product is CASSAQTGSSYEQYF. The chain uses TRBV7-9 and TRBJ2-7, with D possibly matching TRBD1 (6 bases). V gave up 5 bases and J gave up 0 bases, with 14 bases separating them. The CDR3 runs 15 residues. Germline CDR1 and CDR2: SEHNR and FQNEAQ (reference sequence).

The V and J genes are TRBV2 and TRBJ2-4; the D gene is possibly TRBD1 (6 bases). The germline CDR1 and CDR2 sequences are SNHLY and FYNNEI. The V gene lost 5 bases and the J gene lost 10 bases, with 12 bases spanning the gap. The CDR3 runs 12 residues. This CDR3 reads CASSFNRGIQYF. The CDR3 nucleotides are TGTGCCAGCAGTTTTAATAGGGGGATTCAGTACTTC.

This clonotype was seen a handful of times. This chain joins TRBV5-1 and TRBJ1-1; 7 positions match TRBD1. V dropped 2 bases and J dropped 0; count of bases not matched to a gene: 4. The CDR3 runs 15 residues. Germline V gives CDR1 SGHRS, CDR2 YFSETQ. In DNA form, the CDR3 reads TGCGCCAGCAGCTTTGGAGGGGGCTTGAACACTGAAGCTTTCTTT. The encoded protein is CASSFGGGLNTEAFF.

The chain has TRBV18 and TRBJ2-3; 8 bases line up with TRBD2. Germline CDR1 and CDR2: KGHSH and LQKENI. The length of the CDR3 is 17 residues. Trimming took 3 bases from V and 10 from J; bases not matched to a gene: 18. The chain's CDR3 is CASSPPRSGGGAVAQYF. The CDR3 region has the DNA TGTGCCAGCTCACCGCCGCGCAGCGGGGGTGGTGCCGTTGCGCAGTATTTT.

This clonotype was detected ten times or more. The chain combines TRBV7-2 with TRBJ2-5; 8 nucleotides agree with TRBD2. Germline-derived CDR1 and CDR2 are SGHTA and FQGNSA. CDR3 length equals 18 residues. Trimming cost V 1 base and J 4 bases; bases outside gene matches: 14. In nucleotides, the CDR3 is TGTGCCAGCAGCTTAGTTGTTTCAATCAGCGCGGGGGGAGAGACCCAGTACTTC. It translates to CASSLVVSISAGGETQYF. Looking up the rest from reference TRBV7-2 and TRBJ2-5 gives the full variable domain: GAGVSQSPSNKVTEKGKDVELRCDPISGHTALYWYRQSLGQGLEFLIYFQGNSAPDKSGLPSDRFSAERTGGSVSTLTIQRTQQEDSAVYLCASSLVVSISAGGETQYFGPGTRLLVL.

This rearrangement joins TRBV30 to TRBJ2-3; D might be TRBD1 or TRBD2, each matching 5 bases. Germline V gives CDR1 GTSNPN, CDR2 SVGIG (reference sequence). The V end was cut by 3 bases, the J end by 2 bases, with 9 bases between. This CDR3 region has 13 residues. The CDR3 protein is CAWSWGTTDTQYF. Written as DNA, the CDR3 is TGTGCCTGGAGCTGGGGGACCACAGATACGCAGTATTTT.

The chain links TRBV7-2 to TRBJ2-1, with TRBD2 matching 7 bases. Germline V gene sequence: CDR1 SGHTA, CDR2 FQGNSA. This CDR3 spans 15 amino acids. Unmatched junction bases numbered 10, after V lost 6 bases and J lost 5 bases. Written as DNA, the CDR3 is TGTGCCAGCAGTCCTAGCGGCGGGGACCACAATGAGCAGTTCTTC. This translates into CASSPSGGDHNEQFF.

CDR3 nucleotides: TGTGCCAGCAGCAATTACCAATCCACTGAAGCTTTCTTT. Its translation: CASSNYQSTEAFF. The chain is built from TRBV7-9 and TRBJ1-1; D is ambiguous. Between the trimmed V and J ends, which lost 5 bases and 4 bases, there was a span of 11 bases. The germline V gene encodes CDR1 SEHNR and CDR2 FQNEAQ (reference sequence). This CDR3 comprises 13 residues.

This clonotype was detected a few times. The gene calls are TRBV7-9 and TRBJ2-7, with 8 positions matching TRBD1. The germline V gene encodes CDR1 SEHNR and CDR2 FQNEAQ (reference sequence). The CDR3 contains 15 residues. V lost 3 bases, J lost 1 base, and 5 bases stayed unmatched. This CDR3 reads CASSFQGARSYEQYF. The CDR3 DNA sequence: TGTGCCAGCAGCTTTCAGGGGGCGCGGTCCTACGAGCAGTACTTC.

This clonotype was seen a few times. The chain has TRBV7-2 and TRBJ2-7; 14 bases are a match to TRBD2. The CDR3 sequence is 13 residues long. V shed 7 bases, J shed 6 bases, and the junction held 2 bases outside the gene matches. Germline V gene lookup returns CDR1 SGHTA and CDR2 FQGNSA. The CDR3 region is CASTGTSGGEQYF. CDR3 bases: TGTGCCAGCACCGGGACTAGCGGGGGCGAGCAGTACTTC.

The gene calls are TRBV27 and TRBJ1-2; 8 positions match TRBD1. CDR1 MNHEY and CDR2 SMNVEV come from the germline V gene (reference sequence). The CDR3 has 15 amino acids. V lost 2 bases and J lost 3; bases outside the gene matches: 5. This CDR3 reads CASSLQGASYYGYTF. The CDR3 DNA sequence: TGTGCCAGCAGTTTACAGGGGGCTTCTTACTATGGCTACACCTTC.

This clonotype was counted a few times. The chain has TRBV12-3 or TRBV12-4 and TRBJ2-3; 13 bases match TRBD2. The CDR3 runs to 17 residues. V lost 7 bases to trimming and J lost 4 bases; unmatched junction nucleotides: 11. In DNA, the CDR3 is TGTGCCAGCACCGGGACTAGCGGGGTAGGGACGGCAGATACGCAGTATTTT. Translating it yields CASTGTSGVGTADTQYF.

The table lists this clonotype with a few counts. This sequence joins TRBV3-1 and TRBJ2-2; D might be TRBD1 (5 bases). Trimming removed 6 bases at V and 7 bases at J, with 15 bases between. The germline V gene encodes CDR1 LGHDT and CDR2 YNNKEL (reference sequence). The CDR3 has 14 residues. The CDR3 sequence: CASSPTASNGELFF. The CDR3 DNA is TGTGCCAGCAGTCCGACAGCAAGTAACGGGGAGCTGTTTTTT. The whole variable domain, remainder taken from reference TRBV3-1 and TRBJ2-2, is DTAVSQTPKYLVTQMGNDKSIKCEQNLGHDTMYWYKQDSKKFLKIMFSYNNKELIINETVPNRFSPKSPDKAHLNLHINSLELGDSAVYFCASSPTASNGELFFGEGSRLTVL.

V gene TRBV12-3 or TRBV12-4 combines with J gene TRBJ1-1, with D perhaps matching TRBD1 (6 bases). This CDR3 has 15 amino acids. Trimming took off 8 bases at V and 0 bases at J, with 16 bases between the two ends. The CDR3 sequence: CASDVRGGVNTEAFF. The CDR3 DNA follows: TGTGCCAGCGACGTCAGGGGTGGGGTGAACACTGAAGCTTTCTTT.

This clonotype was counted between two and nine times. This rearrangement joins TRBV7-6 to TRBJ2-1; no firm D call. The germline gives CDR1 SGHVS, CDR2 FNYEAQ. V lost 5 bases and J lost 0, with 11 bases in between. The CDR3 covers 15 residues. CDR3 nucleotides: TGTGCCAGCAGCCAACAGCTGAGCTCCTACAATGAGCAGTTCTTC. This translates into CASSQQLSSYNEQFF.

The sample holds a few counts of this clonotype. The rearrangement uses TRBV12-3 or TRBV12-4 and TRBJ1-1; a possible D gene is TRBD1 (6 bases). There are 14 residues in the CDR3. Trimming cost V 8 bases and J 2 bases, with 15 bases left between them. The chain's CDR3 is CASGPGGANTEAFF. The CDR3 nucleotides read TGTGCCAGCGGACCCGGGGGCGCCAACACTGAAGCTTTCTTT.

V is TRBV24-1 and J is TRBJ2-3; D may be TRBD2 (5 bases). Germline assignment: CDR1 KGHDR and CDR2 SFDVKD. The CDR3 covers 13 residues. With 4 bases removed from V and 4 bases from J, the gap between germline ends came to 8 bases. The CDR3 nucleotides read TGTGCCACCAGTGACCGGACTGCAGATACGCAGTATTTT. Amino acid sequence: CATSDRTADTQYF.

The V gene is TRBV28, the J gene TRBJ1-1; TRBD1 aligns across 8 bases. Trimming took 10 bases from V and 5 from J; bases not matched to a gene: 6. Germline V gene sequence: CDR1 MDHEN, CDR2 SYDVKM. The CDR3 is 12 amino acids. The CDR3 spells CATDRGGTEAFF. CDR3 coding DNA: TGTGCCACCGACAGGGGAGGTACTGAAGCTTTCTTT.

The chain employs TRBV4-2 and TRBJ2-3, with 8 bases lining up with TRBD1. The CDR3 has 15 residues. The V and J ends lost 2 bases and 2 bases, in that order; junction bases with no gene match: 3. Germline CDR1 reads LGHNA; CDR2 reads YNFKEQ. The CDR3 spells CASSQRTGNTDTQYF. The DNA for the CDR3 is TGTGCCAGCAGCCAAAGGACAGGGAACACAGATACGCAGTATTTT.

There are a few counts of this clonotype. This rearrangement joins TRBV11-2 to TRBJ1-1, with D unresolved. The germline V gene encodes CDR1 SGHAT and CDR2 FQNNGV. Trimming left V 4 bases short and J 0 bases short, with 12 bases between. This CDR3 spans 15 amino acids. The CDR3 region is CASSSNGMLNTEAFF. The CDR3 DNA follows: TGTGCCAGCAGCTCCAACGGGATGTTGAACACTGAAGCTTTCTTT.

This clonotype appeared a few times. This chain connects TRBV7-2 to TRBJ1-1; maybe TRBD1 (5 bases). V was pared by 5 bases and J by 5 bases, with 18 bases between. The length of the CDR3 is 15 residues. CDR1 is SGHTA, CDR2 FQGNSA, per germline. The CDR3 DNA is TGTGCCAGCAGCAGCCCCCCGGGGTGGGGGACTGAAGCTTTCTTT. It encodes CASSSPPGWGTEAFF.

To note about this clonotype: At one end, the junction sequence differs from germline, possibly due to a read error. The CDR3 sequence is CASSQVAGGPTDTQYF. In DNA form, the CDR3 reads TGTGCCAGCAGTCAAGTAGCGGGGGGGCCGACAGATACGCAGTATTTT. The chain joins TRBV3-1 to TRBJ2-3; 11 bases fit TRBD2. The germline V gene has CDR1 LGHDT and CDR2 YNNKEL (reference sequence). The CDR3 sequence is 16 residues long.

CDR3: CASSYSSGGMISRSGANVLTF. The CDR3 DNA reads TGTGCCAGCAGTTACTCATCGGGGGGCATGATCTCACGCTCTGGGGCCAACGTCCTGACTTTC. The chain is built from TRBV6-5 and TRBJ2-6, with TRBD2 as a possible D gene (7 bases). CDR1 MNHEY and CDR2 SVGAGI come from the germline V gene. Between the trimmed V and J ends, which lost 0 bases and 0 bases, there was a span of 21 bases. CDR3 size: 21 residues.

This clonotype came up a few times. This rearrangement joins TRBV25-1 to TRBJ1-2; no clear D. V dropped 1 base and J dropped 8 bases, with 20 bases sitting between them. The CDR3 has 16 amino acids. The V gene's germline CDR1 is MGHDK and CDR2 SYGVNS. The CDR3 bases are TGTGCCAGCAGTGAATTTAAGGCGGTCAGGACGGGCGGCTACACCTTC. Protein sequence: CASSEFKAVRTGGYTF.

The CDR3 loop is CASSPSQGYNEQFF. In DNA, the CDR3 is TGTGCCAGCAGCCCCTCACAGGGCTACAATGAGCAGTTCTTC. The chain is built from TRBV7-2 and TRBJ2-1; TRBD1 might be the D (6 bases). V lost 5 bases to trimming and J lost 3 bases, with 11 bases between them. This CDR3 has 14 amino acids. The germline V gene encodes CDR1 SGHTA and CDR2 FQGNSA.